The 25 T cell receptor beta chains below all came from one sample that was sequenced in a study of human T cells and chemical hapten exposure. Time point defined: patch test 1, 2 weeks after DPC sensitization. Described treatment: therapeutic diphenylcyclopropenone sensitization with weekly scalp DPC. TCRdb called the RACE reads again in MiXCR, with one record for every CDR3 protein. The data hold 350,000 or so distinct CDR3 sequences, with roughly 6.9% observed a single time. Specimen: whole blood, collected in connection with sensitization to the hapten diphenylcyclopropenone (DPC). The receptors here all came from a woman younger than 35 with alopecia areata. Some clones in this sample may be carry-over from other donors' samples.

The rearrangement uses TRBV2 and TRBJ2-6; D is ambiguous. This CDR3 has 16 residues. From germline, CDR1 is SNHLY and CDR2 FYNNEI. The V and J ends lost 3 bases and 0 bases respectively, with 9 bases between them. The CDR3: CASSDPPSSGANVLTF. As DNA, the CDR3 is TGTGCCAGCAGTGATCCACCGAGCTCTGGGGCCAACGTCCTGACTTTC. Supplemented by reference TRBV2 and TRBJ2-6, the full variable domain reads EPEVTQTPSHQVTQMGQEVILRCVPISNHLYFYWYRQILGQKVEFLVSFYNNEISEKSEIFDDQFSVERPDGSNFTLKIRSTKLEDSAMYFCASSDPPSSGANVLTFGAGSRLTVL.

For this clonotype: A read error may account for a junction end that differs from germline. The rearrangement joins TRBV2 to TRBJ2-3; D call uncertain. There are 10 residues in the CDR3. From germline, CDR1 is SNHLY and CDR2 FYNNEI. The CDR3 region has the DNA TGTGACAGCAGGCAAGATACGCAGTATTTT. Residues: CDSRQDTQYF.

This clonotype has just a few counts. The chain couples TRBV12-3 or TRBV12-4 to TRBJ2-5; 8 bases match TRBD2. CDR3 length: 14 amino acids. The J segment lost 4 bases and the V segment lost 7 bases, leaving 8 bases of the junction unmatched. This CDR3 reads CASTSGGGRETQYF. CDR3 bases: TGTGCCAGCACCTCCGGGGGGGGCAGAGAGACCCAGTACTTC.

The J gene is TRBJ2-1, the V gene TRBV28, with 9 bases aligning to TRBD2. The CDR3 runs 16 residues. Germline V gene data show CDR1 as MDHEN and CDR2 as SYDVKM. Trimming removed 7 bases from V and 0 bases from J; junction bases left unmatched: 7. The CDR3 DNA sequence: TGTGCCAGCACTTCTAGCGGGGCCCCCTCCTACAATGAGCAGTTCTTC. This encodes CASTSSGAPSYNEQFF.

The chain couples TRBV6-2 or TRBV6-3 to TRBJ1-5; no firm D call. V gave up 2 bases and J gave up 2 bases, with 10 bases separating them. Germline V gene lookup returns CDR1 MNHEY and CDR2 SVGEGT. CDR3 length equals 15 residues. The CDR3 spells CASSYQTNGNQPQHF. DNA of the CDR3: TGTGCCAGCAGTTACCAGACAAATGGCAATCAGCCCCAGCATTTT.

In this sample, this clonotype turned up a few times. CDR3 loop: CASSRGQGATGANVLTF. CDR3 nucleotide sequence: TGTGCCAGCAGCCGAGGACAGGGGGCGACTGGGGCCAACGTCCTGACTTTC. The chain is built from TRBV7-8 and TRBJ2-6, with 11 bases aligning to TRBD1. The CDR3 is 17 amino acids. The V segment lost 5 bases and the J segment 2 bases; nucleotides outside the gene matches: 5. Germline CDR1 and CDR2: SGHVS and FQNEAQ.

A few counts support this clonotype. The chain couples TRBV20-1 to TRBJ2-1; TRBD2 matches 8 bases. The V and J ends lost 8 bases and 6 bases, in that order; junction bases with no gene match: 9. CDR1 is DFQATT and CDR2 is SNEGSKA in the germline V gene (reference sequence). The CDR3 has 13 residues. The CDR3: CSPTGTSGNEQFF. CDR3 sequence (DNA): TGCAGTCCCACCGGGACTAGTGGCAATGAGCAGTTCTTC.

In this sample, this clonotype turned up many times. The rearrangement joins TRBV27 to TRBJ2-7; no clear D gene. The CDR3 loop spans 16 amino acids. Germline V gene sequence: CDR1 MNHEY, CDR2 SMNVEV (reference sequence). The ends were cut back, 0 bases at V and 0 bases at J, with 12 bases in the middle. DNA for the CDR3: TGTGCCAGCAGTTTATCGTCCAATAGTACCTCCTACGAGCAGTACTTC. This encodes CASSLSSNSTSYEQYF.

The gene calls are TRBV2 and TRBJ1-4, with D unclear. Germline values: CDR1 SNHLY, CDR2 FYNNEI. V was clipped by 8 bases and J by 0 bases, with 13 bases between them. The CDR3 totals 15 residues. CDR3 bases: TGTGCCAGCGGCCGCTCTTTTGCAACTAATGAAAAACTGTTTTTT. This gives the protein CASGRSFATNEKLFF.

This clonotype was counted once. It may be a read error: a sequence one base away is much more abundant. This chain connects TRBV18 to TRBJ2-7; D perhaps matches TRBD2 (6 bases). This CDR3 is built from 16 residues. Per the germline V gene, CDR1 is KGHSH and CDR2 is LQKENI. As DNA, the CDR3 is TGTGCCAGCTCACCAAACGAAGGGACTGGCTCCTTCGAGCAGTACTTC. Translation gives CASSPNEGTGSFEQYF.

J is TRBJ1-5 and V is TRBV12-3 or TRBV12-4; a possible D gene is TRBD1 (5 bases). The V end lost 1 base, the J end lost 0 bases, and 10 bases lay between the germline ends. The CDR3 runs 16 residues. The CDR3 loop reads CASSLDPGFSNQPQHF. Here the CDR3 DNA reads TGTGCCAGCAGTTTAGACCCAGGGTTTAGCAATCAGCCCCAGCATTTT.

This clonotype was observed a few times. The chain employs TRBV5-1 and TRBJ2-5; D is possibly TRBD1 (6 bases). CDR1 is SGHRS and CDR2 is YFSETQ in the germline V gene. V shed 4 bases and J shed 2 bases, with 21 bases lying between them. CDR3 size: 17 residues. The CDR3, as DNA: TGCGCCAGCAGCCCAGGGACACACAGCAAGACTCAAGAGACCCAGTACTTC. As protein: CASSPGTHSKTQETQYF.

This clonotype showed up many times. This rearrangement joins TRBV18 to TRBJ1-4; D might be TRBD1 (5 bases). Germline lookup yields CDR1 KGHSH and CDR2 LQKENI. This CDR3 is 15 amino acids long. Trimming left V 4 bases short and J 10 bases short, with 19 bases between. The CDR3 DNA sequence: TGTGCCAGCTCACAGATACCCGGGACGACCGTAAAACTGTTTTTT. This translates into CASSQIPGTTVKLFF.

The sample holds a few counts of this clonotype. J is TRBJ1-4 and V is TRBV9, with TRBD1 as a possible D gene (5 bases). Germline values: CDR1 SGDLS, CDR2 YYNGEE. CDR3 length: 18 residues. Trimming pared 0 bases from V and 0 bases from J, leaving 15 bases between. The CDR3 region has the DNA TGTGCCAGCAGCGTAGGATTTCAGGGCGGATCAACTAATGAAAAACTGTTTTTT. As protein: CASSVGFQGGSTNEKLFF.

Many counts were recorded for this clonotype. The J gene is TRBJ2-2, the V gene TRBV2, with unresolved D. Trimming pared 5 bases from V and 4 bases from J, leaving 11 bases between. Germline CDR1 SNHLY, CDR2 FYNNEI. The CDR3 consists of 14 residues. The CDR3 DNA reads TGTGCCAGCAGTTTCGTCGGAATCACCGGGGAGCTGTTTTTT. Residues: CASSFVGITGELFF.

The gene calls are TRBV5-1 and TRBJ2-7; D not certain. V lost 0 bases to trimming and J lost 0 bases, with 7 bases between them. The CDR3 contains 14 residues. CDR1 is SGHRS and CDR2 is YFSETQ in the germline V gene. CDR3 coding DNA: TGCGCCAGCAGCTTGGTGCCAGACTCCTACGAGCAGTACTTC. Its translation: CASSLVPDSYEQYF.

The chain recombines TRBV6-1 with TRBJ2-7; 7 bases are a match to TRBD2. Germline V lookup: CDR1 MNHNS, CDR2 SASEGT. The CDR3 contains 14 residues. Germline trimming cut 6 bases from V and 2 bases from J; bases unmatched to any gene: 7. Here the CDR3 reads CASRKREGTYEQYF. The CDR3 DNA reads as TGTGCCAGCAGAAAAAGGGAGGGGACCTACGAGCAGTACTTC.

The chain has TRBV6-5 and TRBJ2-7; 8 nucleotides align to TRBD1. V dropped 6 bases and J dropped 7; count of bases not matched to a gene: 8. CDR3 size: 13 residues. Germline CDR1 and CDR2: MNHEY and SVGAGI. CDR3 in DNA: TGTGCCAGCAGGGACAGGGCGGTTAAGGAGCAGTACTTC. Its translation: CASRDRAVKEQYF.

In its sample, this clonotype was seen a few times. This chain links TRBV6-6 with TRBJ1-3; the D gene is possibly TRBD1 (5 bases). Germline V gene sequence: CDR1 MNHNY, CDR2 SVGAGI (reference sequence). The germline V and J ends were trimmed by 8 bases and 4 bases, with 18 bases remaining between them. This CDR3 contains 15 residues. This CDR3 reads CASLFERGGGNTIYF. The CDR3 DNA sequence: TGTGCCAGCTTGTTTGAGAGGGGCGGCGGAAACACCATATATTTT.

This clonotype was observed at least ten times. This sequence joins TRBV4-3 and TRBJ2-3; TRBD2 might be the D (6 bases). Looked up from germline, CDR1 is LGHNA and CDR2 is YSLEER. CDR3 size: 17 residues. V lost 0 bases, J lost 7 bases, and 20 bases lay in between. CDR3 DNA: TGCGCCAGCAGCCAAGAGGCGGGACTCTCGGAGGGAAATACGCAGTATTTT. Its translation is CASSQEAGLSEGNTQYF.

This clonotype was observed many times. The chain links TRBV20-1 to TRBJ2-3; D perhaps matches TRBD1 (6 bases). Between the trimmed V and J ends, which lost 0 bases and 2 bases, there was a span of 15 bases. Germline V gives CDR1 DFQATT, CDR2 SNEGSKA (reference sequence). The CDR3 sequence is 16 residues long. This chain's CDR3 is CSARDFLGTPTDTQYF. The CDR3 DNA sequence: TGCAGTGCTAGAGACTTTCTGGGGACACCCACAGATACGCAGTATTTT.

The chain joins TRBV5-5 to TRBJ2-3, with D unclear. Trimming cost V 2 bases and J 4 bases, with 8 bases left between them. This CDR3 contains 13 residues. Germline V lookup: CDR1 SGHKS, CDR2 YYEKEE (reference sequence). CDR3 bases: TGTGCCAGCAGCTTCGGTCAATCAGATACGCAGTATTTT. This encodes CASSFGQSDTQYF.

In its sample, this clonotype was seen many times. The chain carries TRBV12-3 or TRBV12-4 and TRBJ2-7, with D unresolved. The CDR3 is 13 residues long. Trimming removed 3 bases from V and 4 bases from J, with 10 bases in between. CDR3 region: CASSLGWGYEQYF. The CDR3 DNA sequence: TGTGCCAGCAGTTTGGGTTGGGGATACGAGCAGTACTTC.

This clonotype occurred many times. The chain uses TRBV11-2 and TRBJ1-3, with D hard to call. Per germline, CDR1 SGHAT and CDR2 FQNNGV. V was pared by 4 bases and J by 4 bases, with 11 bases between. The CDR3 covers 14 residues. The chain's CDR3 is CASSSRDEGNTIYF. Written as DNA, the CDR3 is TGTGCCAGCAGCTCCCGAGATGAGGGAAACACCATATATTTT.

CDR3 sequence (DNA): TGTGCCAGCGGACAGGGATCTTCACCCCTCCACTTT. Translated: CASGQGSSPLHF. The J gene is TRBJ1-6, the V gene TRBV6-6, with 8 bases identical to TRBD1. This CDR3 has 12 amino acids. V dropped 8 bases and J dropped 9; count of bases not matched to a gene: 3. The V gene's germline CDR1 is MNHNY and CDR2 SVGAGI (reference sequence).